The T cell receptor (beta chain) described here comes from a study of blood T cell repertoires in COVID-19. Overall study context: The United States, Italy and Spain were the sources of the acute and convalescent COVID-19 samples.

In germline, CDR1 is MNHEY, CDR2 SVGAGI. The CDR3 runs to 14 residues. The V and J ends lost 0 bases and 10 bases respectively, with 15 bases between them. The repertoire was sequenced with immunoSEQ multiplex PCR; TCRdb's copy has only in-frame clones and lacks some. The sample holds some 250,000 clones, approximately 84% seen once. J is TRBJ1-1 and V is TRBV6-5; tentatively, D is TRBD1 (6 bases). The clonotype comes from a woman younger than 45 who had recovered from COVID-19. The sample was peripheral blood. In nucleotides, the CDR3 is TGTGCCAGCAGTTACTCCGTGCAGGGGCCGGGAGCTTTCTTT. Translation: CASSYSVQGPGAFF.